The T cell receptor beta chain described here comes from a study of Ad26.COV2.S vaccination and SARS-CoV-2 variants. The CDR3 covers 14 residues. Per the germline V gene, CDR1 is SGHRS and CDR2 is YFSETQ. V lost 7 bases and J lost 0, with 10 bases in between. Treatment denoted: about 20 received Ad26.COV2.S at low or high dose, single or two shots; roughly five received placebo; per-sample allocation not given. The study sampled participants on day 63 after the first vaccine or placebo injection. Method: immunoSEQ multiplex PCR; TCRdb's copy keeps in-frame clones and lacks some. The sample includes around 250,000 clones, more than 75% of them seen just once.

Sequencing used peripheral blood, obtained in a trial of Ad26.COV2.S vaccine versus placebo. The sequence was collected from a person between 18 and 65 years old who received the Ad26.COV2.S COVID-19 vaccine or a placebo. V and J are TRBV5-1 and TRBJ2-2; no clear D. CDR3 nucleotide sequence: TGCGCCAGCGAGGTGGAAGCGAACACCGGGGAGCTGTTTTTT. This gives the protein CASEVEANTGELFF.